Presented here are 27 T cell receptor beta chains from one specimen sequenced in a study of CD8 T cells in Susac syndrome. After extraction with the RNeasy kit, roughly 0.5 to 1 ug of the RNA was reverse transcribed using random hexamers. TCRdb reprocessed the immunoSEQ multiplex PCR reads via MiXCR and lists one record per CDR3 protein. The table has about 180,000 distinct CDR3 sequences, approximately 95% seen once; the top ten hold about 0.093%. Material: CD4+ T cells from PBMCs. The receptors were gathered from a human donor with multiple sclerosis.

The gene calls are TRBV29-1 and TRBJ2-7; possible D gene TRBD2, 6 bases. Trimming took 7 bases from V and 6 from J, leaving 22 bases between them. This CDR3 is built from 14 residues. Germline V gives CDR1 SQVTM, CDR2 ANQGSEA. The DNA for the CDR3 is TGCAGCGCCTCTTCGGAGGGGATACGACTCGAGCAGTACTTC. Translated: CSASSEGIRLEQYF.

The genes are TRBV9 and TRBJ2-7; TRBD1 or TRBD2 may be the D gene (5 bases each). CDR1 is SGDLS, CDR2 YYNGEE, per germline. Trimming took off 3 bases at V and 1 base at J, with 14 bases between the two ends. This CDR3 has 15 amino acids. The CDR3 here is CASSAGQIGSYEQYF. CDR3 nucleotide sequence: TGTGCCAGCAGCGCGGGGCAGATAGGATCCTACGAGCAGTACTTC. The full variable domain, rest sourced from reference TRBV9 and TRBJ2-7, is DSGVTQTPKHLITATGQRVTLRCSPRSGDLSVYWYQQSLDQGLQFLIQYYNGEERAKGNILERFSAQQFPDLHSELNLSSLELGDSALYFCASSAGQIGSYEQYFGPGTRLTVT.

This chain links TRBV9 with TRBJ1-5; perhaps TRBD1 as D (6 bases). This CDR3 has 15 amino acids. V lost 0 bases and J lost 3, with 10 bases in between. Germline V gives CDR1 SGDLS, CDR2 YYNGEE. The CDR3 here is CASSVAGHTNQPQHF. The CDR3 region has the DNA TGTGCCAGCAGCGTAGCGGGACATACCAATCAGCCCCAGCATTTT.

This chain connects TRBV7-6 to TRBJ2-3, with 10 nucleotides matching TRBD2. This CDR3 has 15 amino acids. Unmatched junction bases numbered 6, after V lost 4 bases and J lost 5 bases. From germline, CDR1 is SGHVS and CDR2 FNYEAQ. CDR3 protein: CASSSLAGAGDTQYF. The CDR3 DNA reads TGTGCCAGCAGCTCGCTAGCGGGGGCGGGAGATACGCAGTATTTT.

The CDR3 region is CASTAAGDTQYF. DNA for the CDR3: TGTGCCAGCACCGCGGCGGGTGATACGCAGTATTTT. This chain links TRBV9 with TRBJ2-3; D is possibly TRBD2 (5 bases). The germline CDR1 and CDR2 sequences are SGDLS and YYNGEE. This CDR3 region has 12 residues. V was pared by 6 bases and J by 6 bases, with 11 bases between.

The rearrangement joins TRBV7-2 to TRBJ2-5, with D possibly being TRBD1 or TRBD2 (5 bases each). Germline CDR1 is SGHTA and CDR2 is FQGNSA. Trimming cost V 2 bases and J 5 bases, with 12 bases left between them. This CDR3 has 14 amino acids. This chain's CDR3 is CASSLFPREETQYF. CDR3 sequence (DNA): TGTGCCAGCAGCTTATTCCCCAGGGAGGAGACCCAGTACTTC. Using reference TRBV7-2 and TRBJ2-5 for the parts outside the CDR3, the full variable domain is GAGVSQSPSNKVTEKGKDVELRCDPISGHTALYWYRQSLGQGLEFLIYFQGNSAPDKSGLPSDRFSAERTGGSVSTLTIQRTQQEDSAVYLCASSLFPREETQYFGPGTRLLVL.

V is TRBV20-1 and J is TRBJ2-2, with D uncertain. V was shortened by 0 bases and J by 2 bases, with 13 bases between the two germline ends. Germline CDR1 DFQATT, CDR2 SNEGSKA (reference sequence). The CDR3 is made up of 16 amino acids. The CDR3 DNA is TGCAGTGCTAGAGATCCTCGGCAGGCCAACACCGGGGAGCTGTTTTTT. Protein sequence: CSARDPRQANTGELFF.

This chain joins TRBV2 and TRBJ1-6; D remains ambiguous. The CDR3 runs 15 residues. From germline, CDR1 is SNHLY and CDR2 FYNNEI. Between the trimmed V and J ends, which lost 3 bases and 9 bases, there was a span of 15 bases. The CDR3 loop reads CASSEAAGVGSPLHF. The CDR3 nucleotides are TGTGCCAGCAGTGAGGCAGCGGGTGTTGGTTCACCCCTCCACTTT.

The V gene is TRBV20-1, the J gene TRBJ1-2; 9 nucleotides line up with TRBD1. The length of the CDR3 is 15 residues. CDR1 and CDR2 (germline): DFQATT, SNEGSKA (reference sequence). The J segment lost 3 bases and the V segment lost 6 bases, leaving 11 bases of the junction unmatched. The DNA of the CDR3 is TGCAGTGCCCTATTACCGAGGGACAGGGACTATGGCTACACCTTC. This translates into CSALLPRDRDYGYTF.

V and J are TRBV20-1 and TRBJ2-7; 9 bases are shared with TRBD2. V was pared by 2 bases and J by 1 base, with 6 bases of the junction left unmatched. The CDR3 loop spans 15 amino acids. Germline V gene data show CDR1 as DFQATT and CDR2 as SNEGSKA (reference sequence). The chain's CDR3 is CSARLVLAGSYEQYF. CDR3 nucleotide sequence: TGCAGTGCTAGACTGGTCCTAGCGGGGTCCTACGAGCAGTACTTC.

The chain links TRBV5-1 to TRBJ2-3, with D unresolved. This CDR3 has 13 amino acids. Trimming removed 6 bases at V and 5 bases at J, with 13 bases between. Looked up from germline, CDR1 is SGHRS and CDR2 is YFSETQ. The CDR3 nucleotides read TGCGCCAGCAACATCGATGTGCGAGATACGCAGTATTTT. It yields the protein CASNIDVRDTQYF.

V usage is TRBV10-3 and J usage is TRBJ1-2; weak D call: TRBD1 (5 bases). The CDR3 consists of 14 residues. Germline loops: CDR1 ENHRY, CDR2 SYGVKD. Trimming stripped 6 bases from V and 3 bases from J, with 14 bases between. CDR3 in amino acids: CAIRTPGQDYGYTF. The CDR3 bases are TGTGCCATCAGAACCCCGGGGCAGGACTATGGCTACACCTTC.

The chain employs TRBV5-6 and TRBJ2-5, with D possibly being TRBD1 (5 bases). The length of the CDR3 is 14 residues. V shed 2 bases and J shed 0 bases, with 8 bases lying between them. Germline V gene data show CDR1 as SGHDT and CDR2 as YYEEEE. The CDR3 DNA reads as TGTGCCAGCAGCTTCCGACAGTACCAAGAGACCCAGTACTTC. Translation gives CASSFRQYQETQYF.

The chain employs TRBV5-1 and TRBJ1-5; D ambiguous. Trimming shortened V by 7 bases and J by 5 bases, and 16 bases separated the two germline ends. The CDR3 loop spans 14 amino acids. Germline V gene sequence: CDR1 SGHRS, CDR2 YFSETQ. The CDR3 region has the DNA TGCGCCAGCGCCCGGGGATCTGGGGATCAGCCCCAGCATTTT. Translating it yields CASARGSGDQPQHF. Looking up the rest from reference TRBV5-1 and TRBJ1-5 gives the full variable domain: KAGVTQTPRYLIKTRGQQVTLSCSPISGHRSVSWYQQTPGQGLQFLFEYFSETQRNKGNFPGRFSGRQFSNSRSEMNVSTLELGDSALYLCASARGSGDQPQHFGDGTRLSIL.

This chain links TRBV30 with TRBJ2-1; no reliable D call. The CDR3 sequence is 13 residues long. Germline loops: CDR1 GTSNPN, CDR2 SVGIG (reference sequence). Trimming stripped 0 bases from V and 9 bases from J, with 12 bases between. CDR3 in DNA: TGTGCCTGGAGTGTTGCCCTAGGGATTGAGCAGTTCTTC. It specifies CAWSVALGIEQFF. Full variable domain (outside the CDR3, taken from reference TRBV30 and TRBJ2-1): SQTIHQWPATLVQPVGSPLSLECTVEGTSNPNLYWYRQAAGRGLQLLFYSVGIGQISSEVPQNLSASRPQDRQFILSSKKLLLSDSGFYLCAWSVALGIEQFFGPGTRLTVL.

This chain links TRBV25-1 with TRBJ1-2, with no clear D. Germline V lookup: CDR1 MGHDK, CDR2 SYGVNS. V lost 4 bases, J lost 0 bases, and 3 bases lay in between. The CDR3 is 12 residues long. The CDR3 coding sequence is TGTGCCAGCAGTGCGGCTAACTATGGCTACACCTTC. Translation: CASSAANYGYTF.

The gene calls are TRBV5-4 and TRBJ2-3; 9 positions match TRBD1. The CDR3 is 15 amino acids. CDR1 is SGHNT, CDR2 YYREEE, per germline (reference sequence). V shed 3 bases and J 2 bases; nucleotides not matched to a gene: 4. The CDR3 region is CASSWDREITDTQYF. The CDR3 coding sequence is TGTGCCAGCAGCTGGGACAGGGAAATCACAGATACGCAGTATTTT.

This chain joins TRBV29-1 and TRBJ2-7; 8 bases are a match to TRBD1. CDR1 SQVTM and CDR2 ANQGSEA come from the germline V gene. The CDR3 sequence is 15 residues long. The trim removed 4 bases at V and 2 bases at J, leaving 10 bases unmatched. The CDR3 DNA sequence: TGCAGCGTTGCGGGGACAGGTGGTCCCACCTACGAGCAGTACTTC. Its translation: CSVAGTGGPTYEQYF.

The CDR3 here is CASSPGTGNNSPLHF. The DNA of the CDR3 is TGTGCCAGCAGCCCCGGGACAGGGAACAATTCACCCCTCCACTTT. This chain connects TRBV14 to TRBJ1-6, with 9 bases matching TRBD1. Unmatched junction bases numbered 5, after V lost 4 bases and J lost 7 bases. The CDR3 spans 15 residues. Germline V gives CDR1 SGHDN, CDR2 FVKESK.

The chain combines TRBV6-2 or TRBV6-3 with TRBJ2-2; perhaps TRBD1 as D (6 bases). CDR1 is MNHEY and CDR2 is SVGEGT in the germline V gene. Trimming stripped 8 bases from V and 6 bases from J, with 22 bases between. CDR3 length: 16 amino acids. DNA of the CDR3: TGTGCCAGCGGCCGAAGGGGCAAGGGGGTTCCCGGGGAGCTGTTTTTT. Translated, it gives CASGRRGKGVPGELFF.

J is TRBJ1-1 and V is TRBV29-1; 7 bases line up with TRBD1. The CDR3 runs to 17 residues. Trimming at V came to 3 bases and at J to 4 bases, leaving 17 bases not matched to a gene. Germline V gives CDR1 SQVTM, CDR2 ANQGSEA. The CDR3 region has the DNA TGCAGCGTTGACCGTAACAGGGGAGGTATTAGCGGCACTGAAGCTTTCTTT. It codes for CSVDRNRGGISGTEAFF.

The DNA of the CDR3 is TGTGCCAGCAGCTTAGGTCGACAGGGTGTTGAGCAGTACTTC. As protein: CASSLGRQGVEQYF. The rearrangement joins TRBV7-9 to TRBJ2-7; 7 bases line up with TRBD1. Germline values: CDR1 SEHNR, CDR2 FQNEAQ (reference sequence). This CDR3 is 14 amino acids long. V shed 1 base, J shed 7 bases, and the junction held 7 bases outside the gene matches.

The rearrangement uses TRBV12-3 or TRBV12-4 and TRBJ1-1, with 7 bases identical to TRBD1. This CDR3 contains 15 residues. V lost 4 bases to trimming and J lost 11 bases; unmatched junction nucleotides: 16. CDR3 residues: CASSYSPPTGTGAFF. CDR3 DNA sequence: TGTGCCAGCAGTTACTCGCCCCCGACAGGGACTGGGGCTTTCTTT.

This CDR3 reads CSAGGRGTDTQYF. The CDR3 bases are TGCAGCGCAGGGGGGAGAGGCACAGATACGCAGTATTTT. The chain is built from TRBV20-1 and TRBJ2-3, with D perhaps matching TRBD1 (7 bases). The CDR3 covers 13 residues. The germline gives CDR1 DFQATT, CDR2 SNEGSKA (reference sequence).

The V gene is TRBV29-1, the J gene TRBJ2-3, with TRBD2 matching over 9 bases. The CDR3 covers 15 residues. Per the germline V gene, CDR1 is SQVTM and CDR2 is ANQGSEA. The J segment lost 6 bases and the V segment lost 6 bases, leaving 13 bases of the junction unmatched. CDR3 nucleotides: TGCAGCGTGCGAGGGCGCGCGGGGGGGCCGGATACGCAGTATTTT. Protein product: CSVRGRAGGPDTQYF.

V and J are TRBV13 and TRBJ2-3, with 9 bases fitting TRBD1. V was pared by 3 bases and J by 4 bases, with 14 bases of the junction left unmatched. The germline gives CDR1 PRHDT, CDR2 FYEKMQ (reference sequence). The CDR3 spans 18 residues. DNA of the CDR3: TGTGCCAGCAGCTTCGCTCTTCCGGGACAGGGTTTTGCAGATACGCAGTATTTT. It is translated as CASSFALPGQGFADTQYF.

The genes are TRBV24-1 and TRBJ2-1; D call uncertain. The germline V and J ends were trimmed by 0 bases and 7 bases, with 3 bases remaining between them. The CDR3 covers 12 residues. CDR1 is KGHDR and CDR2 is SFDVKD in the germline V gene. This CDR3 reads CATSDLVNEQFF. DNA for the CDR3: TGTGCCACCAGTGATTTGGTAAATGAGCAGTTCTTC.